The 20 T cell receptor beta chains below were found in one sample sequenced in a study of T-cell memory formation after mild COVID-19. In TCRdb, the 5' RACE reads were re-called with MiXCR into one record per CDR3 protein. The sample holds fewer than 50,000 distinct CDR3 sequences; about 7.3% are singletons and the top ten take roughly 1.4%. Input material: PBMCs or a T cell subset sorted from them (not recorded which). These receptors came from a man between 18 and 35 years old who had mild COVID-19 (a few samples of this study predate the infection). Cell type and time point are not known.

The sample holds a few counts of this clonotype. V usage is TRBV24-1 and J usage is TRBJ2-5; 7 bases line up with TRBD2. CDR3 length: 14 amino acids. Germline lookup yields CDR1 KGHDR and CDR2 SFDVKD. V trimming: 1 base; J trimming: 7 bases; junction bases outside the gene matches: 5. CDR3 loop: CATSDFQRGGTQYF. CDR3 sequence (DNA): TGTGCCACCAGTGATTTCCAGCGGGGAGGGACCCAGTACTTC.

By share, this clonotype ranks as medium-sized. The chain combines TRBV7-6 with TRBJ2-2, with D possibly called TRBD1 or TRBD2 (6 bases each). CDR3 length: 13 residues. CDR1 SGHVS and CDR2 FNYEAQ come from the germline V gene. Trimming removed 8 bases from V and 6 bases from J, with 13 bases in between. CDR3 in amino acids: CASGGQNSGELFF. The CDR3 coding sequence is TGTGCCAGCGGGGGGCAAAACTCCGGGGAGCTGTTTTTT.

The chain links TRBV20-1 to TRBJ2-2; 7 nucleotides line up with TRBD1. Per germline, CDR1 DFQATT and CDR2 SNEGSKA (reference sequence). The CDR3 sequence is 14 residues long. Trimming at V came to 5 bases and at J to 0 bases, leaving 3 bases not matched to a gene. CDR3 bases: TGCAGTGCTCGAGGGGGCGCGAACACCGGGGAGCTGTTTTTT. Protein product: CSARGGANTGELFF.

This clonotype has just a few counts. The CDR3 nucleotides read TGTGCCAGCTGTTGGGGGAGAAACACCGGGGAGCTGTTTTTT. It yields the protein CASCWGRNTGELFF. The chain is built from TRBV6-5 and TRBJ2-2, with D tentatively TRBD1 or TRBD2 (5 bases each). The CDR3 has 14 residues. Per germline, CDR1 MNHEY and CDR2 SVGAGI. Trimming stripped 8 bases from V and 2 bases from J, with 12 bases between.

The CDR3 bases are TGTGCCAGCAGTTACGACAGTCACACTGAAGCTTTCTTT. It is translated as CASSYDSHTEAFF. The V gene is TRBV6-5, the J gene TRBJ1-1; D is possibly TRBD1 (5 bases). CDR3 length: 13 amino acids. Germline-derived CDR1 and CDR2 are MNHEY and SVGAGI. Deletions cut 2 bases from V and 3 bases from J, with 7 bases between.

This chain uses TRBV4-2 with TRBJ2-6, with TRBD1 identical over 7 bases. The germline V gene has CDR1 LGHNA and CDR2 YNFKEQ. The CDR3 extends over 19 amino acids. Losses at the gene ends were 1 base for V and 0 bases for J; bases not matched to a gene: 9. CDR3 sequence reads: CASSQARDSRNSGANVLTF. The CDR3 DNA reads TGTGCCAGCAGCCAAGCCCGGGACAGCCGAAACTCTGGGGCCAACGTCCTGACTTTC.

The J gene is TRBJ2-7, the V gene TRBV4-1; D is undetermined. V shed 8 bases and J shed 0 bases, with 11 bases lying between them. The CDR3 contains 13 residues. From germline, CDR1 is MGHRA and CDR2 YSYEKL. The CDR3 here is CASERRSSYEQYF. CDR3 DNA: TGCGCCAGCGAACGTAGGAGCTCCTACGAGCAGTACTTC.

The V gene is TRBV20-1, the J gene TRBJ1-4; 10 bases are shared with TRBD1. CDR1 is DFQATT and CDR2 is SNEGSKA in the germline V gene (reference sequence). V lost 6 bases and J lost 3; bases outside the gene matches: 7. CDR3 length: 15 amino acids. The CDR3 here is CSATGQGGSNEKLFF. The CDR3 nucleotides are TGCAGTGCGACTGGACAGGGGGGATCTAATGAAAAACTGTTTTTT.

This clonotype has just a few counts. The genes are TRBV19 and TRBJ1-1; maybe TRBD1 (5 bases). Germline V gene sequence: CDR1 LNHDA, CDR2 SQIVND (reference sequence). The CDR3 covers 14 residues. Trimming took 4 bases from V and 4 from J, leaving 13 bases between them. This CDR3 reads CASSNVGRGTEAFF. CDR3 sequence (DNA): TGTGCCAGTAGTAATGTCGGAAGGGGCACTGAAGCTTTCTTT.

The chain joins TRBV9 to TRBJ2-3; D call uncertain. CDR3 size: 15 residues. Per germline, CDR1 SGDLS and CDR2 YYNGEE. V was cut by 4 bases and J by 4 bases, with 16 bases left in between. Here the CDR3 reads CASSRPPRVSDTQYF. CDR3 in DNA: TGTGCCAGCAGCCGGCCCCCTCGGGTCTCAGATACGCAGTATTTT.

The chain couples TRBV6-5 to TRBJ2-5; no clear D gene. This CDR3 spans 14 amino acids. Trimming cost V 5 bases and J 0 bases, with 10 bases left between them. Germline CDR1 is MNHEY and CDR2 is SVGAGI. The CDR3 here is CASSVRAHQETQYF. CDR3 in DNA: TGTGCCAGCAGTGTGCGAGCGCACCAAGAGACCCAGTACTTC.

This clonotype has more than one count but fewer than ten. V gene TRBV5-6 combines with J gene TRBJ1-1; D is unresolved. Trimming took 4 bases from V and 4 from J, leaving 11 bases between them. This CDR3 contains 13 residues. CDR1 and CDR2 (germline): SGHDT, YYEEEE. CDR3 amino acids: CASSRIGSTEAFF. The CDR3 region has the DNA TGTGCCAGCAGCCGCATAGGGAGCACTGAAGCTTTCTTT.

The chain is built from TRBV12-3 or TRBV12-4 and TRBJ2-1, with 7 bases identical to TRBD1. This CDR3 has 13 amino acids. After removal of 5 bases from V and 11 bases from J, the junction contained 9 bases not matched to a gene. This chain's CDR3 is CASSPREGAKQFF. As DNA, the CDR3 is TGTGCCAGCAGTCCCCGAGAGGGGGCCAAGCAGTTCTTC.

This clonotype was seen many times. The chain links TRBV20-1 to TRBJ2-6; D might be TRBD1 (5 bases). Trimming removed 5 bases from V and 0 bases from J, with 5 bases in between. Germline-derived CDR1 and CDR2 are DFQATT and SNEGSKA (reference sequence). This CDR3 spans 13 amino acids. CDR3 residues: CSADSSGANVLTF. The CDR3 nucleotides are TGCAGTGCTGACAGCTCTGGGGCCAACGTCCTGACTTTC.

This clonotype was found a few times. This chain links TRBV5-1 with TRBJ2-5; possible D gene TRBD2, 5 bases. V lost 0 bases and J lost 2, with 8 bases in between. The CDR3 has 14 amino acids. CDR1 and CDR2 from the germline V gene are SGHRS and YFSETQ. CDR3 loop: CASSLGGLQETQYF. In DNA, the CDR3 is TGCGCCAGCAGCTTGGGAGGGCTTCAAGAGACCCAGTACTTC.

A few counts support this clonotype. The chain uses TRBV5-6 and TRBJ2-7; D is possibly TRBD1 (5 bases). The CDR3 is 15 amino acids. V was shortened by 4 bases and J by 9 bases, with 23 bases between the two germline ends. The germline gives CDR1 SGHDT, CDR2 YYEEEE. The CDR3 DNA sequence: TGTGCCAGCAGCCCCACTCGGGTCAGTACTACAGGGCAGTACTTC. Translating gives CASSPTRVSTTGQYF.

This clonotype was found many times. The chain employs TRBV6-5 and TRBJ1-6, with 10 bases fitting TRBD1. This CDR3 comprises 14 residues. Per germline, CDR1 MNHEY and CDR2 SVGAGI. The J segment lost 7 bases and the V segment lost 6 bases, leaving 3 bases of the junction unmatched. The chain's CDR3 is CASSVGQGNSPLHF. The CDR3 nucleotides are TGTGCCAGCAGCGTGGGACAGGGGAATTCACCCCTCCACTTT.

This clonotype was seen ten or more times. The V call is TRBV7-2, the J call TRBJ2-7; 9 bases align to TRBD2. Per the germline V gene, CDR1 is SGHTA and CDR2 is FQGNSA. The V gene end was trimmed by 3 bases and the J gene end by 4 bases; junction bases not matched to a gene: 7. The CDR3 runs 15 residues. The CDR3 here is CASSFSPSGEYEQYV. CDR3 nucleotide sequence: TGTGCCAGCAGCTTTAGCCCTAGCGGGGAATACGAGCAGTACGTC.

This clonotype was seen ten or more times. The chain uses TRBV5-1 and TRBJ2-2; TRBD2 agrees at 8 bases. The CDR3 is 15 residues long. CDR1 is SGHRS and CDR2 is YFSETQ in the germline V gene. Germline trimming cut 0 bases from V and 3 bases from J; bases unmatched to any gene: 1. The CDR3 sequence is CASSLGSGDTGELFF. Here the CDR3 DNA reads TGCGCCAGCAGCTTGGGTAGCGGGGACACCGGGGAGCTGTTTTTT.

This sequence joins TRBV15 and TRBJ2-3; TRBD2 matches 7 bases. The germline V gene encodes CDR1 LNHNV and CDR2 YYDKDF (reference sequence). The J segment lost 0 bases and the V segment lost 0 bases, leaving 3 bases of the junction unmatched. The CDR3 has 16 residues. CDR3 nucleotides: TGTGCCACCAGCAGAGATCGGGGGGAAAGCACAGATACGCAGTATTTT. This sequence encodes CATSRDRGESTDTQYF.